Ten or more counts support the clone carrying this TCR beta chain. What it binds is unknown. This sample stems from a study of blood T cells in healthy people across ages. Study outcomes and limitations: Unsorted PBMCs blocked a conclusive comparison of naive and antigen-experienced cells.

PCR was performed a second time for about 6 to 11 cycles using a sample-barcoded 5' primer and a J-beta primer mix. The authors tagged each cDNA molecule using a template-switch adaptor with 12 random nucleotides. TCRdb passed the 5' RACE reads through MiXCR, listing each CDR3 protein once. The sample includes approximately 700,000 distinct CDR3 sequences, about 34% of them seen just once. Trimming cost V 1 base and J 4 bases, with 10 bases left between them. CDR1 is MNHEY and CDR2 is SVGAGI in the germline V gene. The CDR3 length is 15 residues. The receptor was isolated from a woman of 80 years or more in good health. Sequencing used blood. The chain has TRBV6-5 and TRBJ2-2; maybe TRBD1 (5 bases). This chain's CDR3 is CASSYFRRATGELFF. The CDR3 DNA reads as TGTGCCAGCAGTTACTTCCGCAGGGCCACCGGGGAGCTGTTTTTT.